A selection of T cell receptor beta chains follows, all from one sample in a study of blood T cell repertoires in COVID-19. Repertoires were generated with immunoSEQ multiplex PCR, while TCRdb's copy carries only in-frame clones and drops some. The top ten hold 1.9% of the sample, which has 150,000 to 200,000 clones, 80% to 90% seen once. Specimen: peripheral blood. These receptor sequences come from a man aged 18 to 35 who had recovered from COVID-19. The CDR3 runs from the conserved cysteine through the conserved F or W. A D gene is named only where the DNA matches it firmly. Only part of the rows carry a size: once, few, many, or a class if the clone is expanded.

size	V	D	J	DNA	CDR3
-	TRBV25-1	-	TRBJ1-2	TGTGCCAGCAGTCCCGCCGGGGTCGGCTATGGCTACACCTTC	CASSPAGVGYGYTF
-	TRBV15	TRBD1	TRBJ1-1	TGTGCCACCAGCAGATCGACAGGGGGAGCTTTCTTT	CATSRSTGGAFF
-	TRBV12-3/TRBV12-4	-	TRBJ2-7	TGTGCCAGCAGTCCCGGGAAACGACTCGAGCAGTACTTC	CASSPGKRLEQYF
-	TRBV7-9	-	TRBJ1-4	TGTGCCAGCAGCTTTTCAGGGAATGAAAAACTGTTTTTT	CASSFSGNEKLFF
-	TRBV28	TRBD1	TRBJ1-5	TGTGCCAGCAGTTCTAGCCGCGCAGGGGGCACGGGCAATCAGCCCCAGCATTTT	CASSSSRAGGTGNQPQHF
-	TRBV3-1/TRBV3-2	-	TRBJ1-3	TGTGCCAGCACCGCCCAGGGAATTGGAAACACCATATATTTT	CASTAQGIGNTIYF
once	TRBV6-5	TRBD2	TRBJ2-1	TGTGCCAGCAGCCAACTAGCGGGAGCGGGCAATGAGCAGTTCTTC	CASSQLAGAGNEQFF
-	TRBV7-2	TRBD2	TRBJ2-5	TGTGCCAGCAGCCTCCTGGGAGCGGGAGGTCAAGAGACCCAGTACTTC	CASSLLGAGGQETQYF
-	TRBV19	TRBD1	TRBJ1-1	TGTGCCAGTAGTATAAAGGGGGCAGGACTCGAAGCTTTCTTT	CASSIKGAGLEAFF
-	TRBV4-3	-	TRBJ1-1	TGCGCCAGCAGCCAAGATAGCGGCCAGGTGAACACTGAAGCTTTCTTT	CASSQDSGQVNTEAFF
-	TRBV27	TRBD1	TRBJ1-5	TGTGCCAGCAGTTTATCGGGACAGGGGGCTTTATATCAGCCCCAGCATTTT	CASSLSGQGALYQPQHF
-	TRBV7-2	TRBD1	TRBJ2-7	TGTGCCAGCAGCCTCGGGCCAGGGGGCAACACCTACGAGCAGTACTTC	CASSLGPGGNTYEQYF
-	TRBV6-5	TRBD1	TRBJ2-2	TGTGCCAGCAGTTGGGGGACAGGACTAACCGGGGAGCTGTTTTTT	CASSWGTGLTGELFF
once	TRBV4-3	TRBD1	TRBJ2-7	TGCGCCAGCAGCCCAGACAGGACAGGGTTAACCTACGAGCAGTACTTC	CASSPDRTGLTYEQYF
-	TRBV28	TRBD1	TRBJ1-4	TGTGCCAGCAGCCCAGGGGGTGCAACTAATGAAAAACTGTTTTTT	CASSPGGATNEKLFF
-	TRBV7-2	TRBD1	TRBJ1-2	TGTGCCAGCAGCTTTAGACAGGGGGATGGCTACACCTTC	CASSFRQGDGYTF
-	TRBV15	-	TRBJ1-1	TGTGCCACCAGCAGAGTAGGTCGGGGTAGGGACACTGAAGCTTTCTTT	CATSRVGRGRDTEAFF
-	TRBV24-1	TRBD2	TRBJ2-5	TGTGCCACCAGTGATGGCGGGAGGGAGACCCAGTACTTC	CATSDGGRETQYF
-	TRBV4-3	TRBD2	TRBJ2-1	TGCGCCAGCAGCCAAGTTCGGGGGACTAGCGGCTACAATGAGCAGTTCTTC	CASSQVRGTSGYNEQFF
-	TRBV28	-	TRBJ1-1	TGTGCCAGCAGTTTATTTATCGGGGGGCCGAACACTGAAGCTTTCTTT	CASSLFIGGPNTEAFF
-	TRBV18	TRBD1	TRBJ1-3	TGTGCCAGCTCACAACGGGACAGCTCTGGAAACACCATATATTTT	CASSQRDSSGNTIYF